These 18 T cell receptor beta chains were all obtained from the same sample, sequenced in a study of CD8 T cells in Susac syndrome. Reverse transcription of about 0.45 to 1 ug RNA was performed with random hexamers. TCRdb reanalysed the immunoSEQ multiplex PCR reads using MiXCR and keeps one entry per CDR3 protein. Here the sample spans some 260,000 distinct CDR3 sequences, about 85% being singletons. The specimen sequenced was CD8+ T cells from PBMCs. All receptors come from a human donor with multiple sclerosis.

The chain couples TRBV11-2 to TRBJ1-1; D gene ambiguous. Per the germline V gene, CDR1 is SGHAT and CDR2 is FQNNGV. V lost 3 bases and J lost 5, with 28 bases in between. CDR3 length: 19 amino acids. DNA of the CDR3: TGTGCCAGCAGCTTCCCCAGCTCGGAATTCCAAAATGGAGGGACTGAAGCTTTCTTT. Amino acid sequence: CASSFPSSEFQNGGTEAFF.

The chain joins TRBV4-1 to TRBJ1-2; 10 positions match TRBD1. This CDR3 has 14 amino acids. Germline V lookup: CDR1 MGHRA, CDR2 YSYEKL. Germline trimming cut 4 bases from V and 3 bases from J; bases unmatched to any gene: 2. The DNA for the CDR3 is TGCGCCAGCAGCCTGACAGGGGGCGACTATGGCTACACCTTC. Translation: CASSLTGGDYGYTF.

This chain's CDR3 is CASSDDRGLRVAKNIQYF. CDR3 coding DNA: TGTGCCAGCAGCGACGACAGGGGGCTGCGGGTAGCCAAAAACATTCAGTACTTC. The chain joins TRBV7-9 to TRBJ2-4; 10 bases fit TRBD1. CDR3 length: 18 residues. CDR1 SEHNR and CDR2 FQNEAQ come from the germline V gene (reference sequence). J lost 0 bases, V lost 5 bases, and 10 bases had no gene match.

CDR3 nucleotides: TGTGCCAGCAGCCCAGCCGGAGAGGGGGAAGACAATGAGCAGTTCTTC. Its translation: CASSPAGEGEDNEQFF. The chain couples TRBV7-6 to TRBJ2-1, with D maybe TRBD1 (6 bases). This CDR3 region has 16 residues. CDR1 is SGHVS and CDR2 is FNYEAQ in the germline V gene. With 5 bases removed from V and 5 bases from J, the gap between germline ends came to 19 bases. The whole variable domain, filled in from reference TRBV7-6 and TRBJ2-1, reads GAGVSQSPRYKVTKRGQDVALRCDPISGHVSLYWYRQALGQGPEFLTYFNYEAQQDKSGLPNDRFSAERPEGSISTLTIQRTEQRDSAMYRCASSPAGEGEDNEQFFGPGTRLTVL.

The chain carries TRBV28 and TRBJ1-1, with unresolved D. Trimming removed 5 bases at V and 10 bases at J, with 17 bases between. CDR3 size: 13 residues. Per germline, CDR1 MDHEN and CDR2 SYDVKM. CDR3 region: CASSLEGSVAAFF. CDR3 coding DNA: TGTGCCAGCAGTCTTGAAGGGAGCGTAGCAGCTTTCTTT. Full variable domain (rest looked up from reference TRBV28 and TRBJ1-1): DVKVTQSSRYLVKRTGEKVFLECVQDMDHENMFWYRQDPGLGLRLIYFSYDVKMKEKGDIPEGYSVSREKKERFSLILESASTNQTSMYLCASSLEGSVAAFFGQGTRLTVV.

Concerning this clonotype itself: An end of the junction does not agree with germline; a read error may underlie this. V is TRBV28 and J is TRBJ1-3, with D perhaps matching TRBD1 (6 bases). The CDR3 is 16 amino acids. The germline CDR1 and CDR2 sequences are MDHEN and SYDVKM. For the CDR3, the DNA is TGTGCCAGCAGTCCCGGTCCCGGGGGCTCTGAAAACACCATATATTTT. Translating gives CASSPGPGGSENTIYF.

The rearrangement joins TRBV6-5 to TRBJ1-2, with D uncertain. Germline values: CDR1 MNHEY, CDR2 SVGAGI. The ends were cut back, 0 bases at V and 6 bases at J, with 8 bases in the middle. This CDR3 has 13 residues. CDR3 sequence (DNA): TGTGCCAGCAGTTACTCGAACCTTGATGGCTACACCTTC. This encodes CASSYSNLDGYTF.

V and J are TRBV5-4 and TRBJ2-1; the D gene is possibly TRBD2 (5 bases). This CDR3 spans 13 amino acids. V lost 2 bases and J lost 9, with 12 bases in between. Germline CDR1 is SGHNT and CDR2 is YYREEE (reference sequence). The CDR3 spells CASSFGVVGEQFF. The CDR3 nucleotides read TGTGCCAGCAGCTTCGGGGTGGTCGGTGAGCAGTTCTTC.

The V and J genes are TRBV27 and TRBJ2-7; D not certain. The CDR3 is 11 amino acids. The germline gives CDR1 MNHEY, CDR2 SMNVEV (reference sequence). Trimming shortened V by 8 bases and J by 5 bases, and 10 bases separated the two germline ends. CDR3 protein: CASLFGNEQYF. As DNA, the CDR3 is TGTGCCAGCCTGTTCGGCAACGAGCAGTACTTC.

The genes are TRBV28 and TRBJ2-4, with 11 bases fitting TRBD1. CDR1 and CDR2 (germline): MDHEN, SYDVKM. This CDR3 contains 12 residues. Trimming took 4 bases from V and 10 from J; bases not matched to a gene: 0. The CDR3 loop reads CASSWDRGIQYF. CDR3 coding DNA: TGTGCCAGCAGTTGGGACAGGGGGATTCAGTACTTC.

The rearrangement joins TRBV7-6 to TRBJ2-7; 7 nucleotides align to TRBD2. J lost 11 bases, V lost 7 bases, and 20 bases had no gene match. Germline CDR1 is SGHVS and CDR2 is FNYEAQ. The CDR3 is made up of 15 amino acids. The CDR3 sequence is CASIPRGVAGERKYF. CDR3 nucleotide sequence: TGTGCCAGCATCCCTCGAGGTGTGGCGGGAGAAAGGAAGTACTTC. Variable domain in full (rest from reference TRBV7-6 and TRBJ2-7): GAGVSQSPRYKVTKRGQDVALRCDPISGHVSLYWYRQALGQGPEFLTYFNYEAQQDKSGLPNDRFSAERPEGSISTLTIQRTEQRDSAMYRCASIPRGVAGERKYFGPGTRLTVT.

The rearrangement uses TRBV9 and TRBJ2-1; 8 bases agree with TRBD2. Trimming cost V 0 bases and J 6 bases; bases outside gene matches: 5. CDR1 is SGDLS and CDR2 is YYNGEE in the germline V gene. The CDR3 covers 15 residues. Here the CDR3 reads CASSVETGGPNEQFF. CDR3 DNA sequence: TGTGCCAGCAGCGTAGAAACGGGAGGGCCCAATGAGCAGTTCTTC.

The chain recombines TRBV29-1 with TRBJ2-1; D might be TRBD1 or TRBD2, each matching 5 bases. Trimming left V 6 bases short and J 2 bases short, with 35 bases between. The germline CDR1 and CDR2 sequences are SQVTM and ANQGSEA. The CDR3 has 21 residues. The CDR3 sequence is CSVATRTGPQTRGRTYNEQFF. CDR3 DNA sequence: TGCAGCGTAGCAACGAGAACGGGGCCCCAGACGAGGGGAAGGACCTACAATGAGCAGTTCTTC.

The CDR3 region is CASSLDGSRTEAFF. DNA for the CDR3: TGTGCCAGCAGCTTGGACGGTAGTAGAACTGAAGCTTTCTTT. The chain uses TRBV5-5 and TRBJ1-1; D not certain. V lost 0 bases, J lost 5 bases, and 11 bases lay in between. The length of the CDR3 is 14 residues. Germline loops: CDR1 SGHKS, CDR2 YYEKEE (reference sequence).

This chain connects TRBV19 to TRBJ2-1; D not certain. This CDR3 comprises 13 residues. Trimming left V 9 bases short and J 2 bases short, with 11 bases between. Germline V gene sequence: CDR1 LNHDA, CDR2 SQIVND (reference sequence). The DNA of the CDR3 is TGTGCCAGCCGTTCGGCGGCCTACAATGAGCAGTTCTTC. Translation gives CASRSAAYNEQFF.

This chain uses TRBV9 with TRBJ2-2, with 10 bases aligning to TRBD1. V trimming: 1 base; J trimming: 5 bases; junction bases outside the gene matches: 11. Germline CDR1 SGDLS, CDR2 YYNGEE. CDR3 length: 18 residues. CDR3 sequence reads: CASSVRVSRQGATGELFF. In DNA form, the CDR3 reads TGTGCCAGCAGCGTAAGGGTTTCAAGACAGGGGGCGACCGGGGAGCTGTTTTTT.

The chain links TRBV28 to TRBJ2-1; 12 bases line up with TRBD2. From germline, CDR1 is MDHEN and CDR2 SYDVKM. With 2 bases clipped from V and 9 bases from J, the junction kept 5 bases outside the gene matches. The CDR3 loop spans 15 amino acids. Here the CDR3 reads CASSLALAGGGEQFF. Here the CDR3 DNA reads TGTGCCAGCAGTTTAGCGCTAGCGGGAGGGGGTGAGCAGTTCTTC. The full variable domain, its missing parts supplied by reference TRBV28 and TRBJ2-1, is DVKVTQSSRYLVKRTGEKVFLECVQDMDHENMFWYRQDPGLGLRLIYFSYDVKMKEKGDIPEGYSVSREKKERFSLILESASTNQTSMYLCASSLALAGGGEQFFGPGTRLTVL.

V usage is TRBV27 and J usage is TRBJ2-1; 7 nucleotides align to TRBD2. Germline-derived CDR1 and CDR2 are MNHEY and SMNVEV (reference sequence). The CDR3 is 15 residues long. V dropped 10 bases and J dropped 0; count of bases not matched to a gene: 9. CDR3 residues: CAKCLAETSYNEQFF. The DNA of the CDR3 is TGTGCCAAATGTCTAGCGGAAACCTCCTACAATGAGCAGTTCTTC.